This T cell receptor (beta chain) derives from a study of long-term antiretroviral therapy in people with HIV. A minimum of one pre-ART and two post-ART PBMC samples existed for each donor. The run of the v3.0 immunoSEQ assay was at survey level. Measured with immunoSEQ multiplex PCR; TCRdb has only the in-frame clones, and not every one. The data contain around 25,000 clones, roughly 80% of them singletons. This CDR3 has 15 residues. Germline loops: CDR1 MNHEY, CDR2 SMNVEV (reference sequence). V dropped 8 bases and J dropped 1; count of bases not matched to a gene: 9. The V gene is TRBV27, the J gene TRBJ2-3, with 7 nucleotides matching TRBD1. The receptor comes from a young man with HIV. The source was unsorted PBMCs, collected 4.4 years after starting antiretroviral therapy. The CDR3: CASRDRGQRTDTQYF. CDR3 sequence (DNA): TGTGCCAGCCGGGACAGAGGGCAACGCACAGATACGCAGTATTTT.